The 14 T cell receptor beta chains given below trace back to one sample, sequenced in a study of somatic mutations in cytotoxic T cells in rheumatoid arthritis. Repertoires were generated with immunoSEQ multiplex PCR, while TCRdb's copy carries only in-frame clones and drops some. In the table there are 13,000 or so clones, about three quarters of which are singletons. The material sequenced was CD8+ T cells sorted from blood. The receptors were sampled from an adult with rheumatoid arthritis.

This chain links TRBV9 with TRBJ1-1, with D unresolved. The V gene lost 0 bases and the J gene lost 0 bases, with 6 bases spanning the gap. There are 14 residues in the CDR3. Germline V gene sequence: CDR1 SGDLS, CDR2 YYNGEE. The CDR3: CASSVGGMNTEAFF. CDR3 nucleotide sequence: TGTGCCAGCAGCGTAGGAGGTATGAACACTGAAGCTTTCTTT.

This clone was counted only a few times. The rearrangement joins TRBV6-5 to TRBJ1-1; maybe TRBD1 (5 bases). The CDR3 contains 13 residues. The V end was cut by 6 bases, the J end by 3 bases, with 11 bases between. Germline V lookup: CDR1 MNHEY, CDR2 SVGAGI. The CDR3 sequence is CASRLGGDTEAFF. The CDR3 region has the DNA TGTGCCAGCAGGTTGGGGGGTGACACTGAAGCTTTCTTT.

This rearrangement joins TRBV9 to TRBJ2-2; 12 nucleotides align to TRBD2. After removal of 8 bases from V and 0 bases from J, the junction contained 5 bases not matched to a gene. CDR3 length: 16 residues. Germline V gene lookup returns CDR1 SGDLS and CDR2 YYNGEE. The CDR3 DNA sequence: TGTGCCAGTACGACTAGCGGGGGACCGAACACCGGGGAGCTGTTTTTT. The encoded protein is CASTTSGGPNTGELFF.

This rearrangement joins TRBV27 to TRBJ2-7, with 7 bases aligning to TRBD2. V shed 7 bases and J 6 bases; nucleotides not matched to a gene: 6. The CDR3 runs 12 residues. From germline, CDR1 is MNHEY and CDR2 SMNVEV (reference sequence). The CDR3: CASTSGAAEQYF. The CDR3 DNA is TGTGCCAGCACTAGCGGAGCGGCCGAGCAGTACTTC.

The rearrangement links TRBV2 to TRBJ1-2, with 8 bases matching TRBD1. CDR1 SNHLY and CDR2 FYNNEI come from the germline V gene. The CDR3 runs to 12 residues. After removal of 7 bases from V and 13 bases from J, the junction contained 11 bases not matched to a gene. CDR3 coding DNA: TGTGCCAGCAAAAGGGAGACAGGGGACGGCACCTTC. Translating gives CASKRETGDGTF.

The chain couples TRBV19 to TRBJ1-2; 7 bases are shared with TRBD1. CDR1 and CDR2 from the germline V gene are LNHDA and SQIVND (reference sequence). With 5 bases clipped from V and 12 bases from J, the junction kept 12 bases outside the gene matches. The CDR3 has 13 residues. CDR3 in amino acids: CASSAGSTGENTF. DNA of the CDR3: TGTGCCAGTAGTGCCGGAAGTACAGGGGAGAACACCTTC.

The chain uses TRBV27 and TRBJ2-5; 9 bases align to TRBD1. This CDR3 has 16 residues. Per the germline V gene, CDR1 is MNHEY and CDR2 is SMNVEV (reference sequence). J lost 6 bases, V lost 3 bases, and 11 bases had no gene match. CDR3 amino acids: CASSLSGTGIGQTQYF. The CDR3 bases are TGTGCCAGCAGTTTGTCGGGGACAGGGATCGGACAGACCCAGTACTTC.

This clone is categorized as medium-sized. As DNA, the CDR3 is TGTGCCAGCAGTTACTCGAATCAGGCCTTTTTAGATACGCAGTATTTT. It encodes CASSYSNQAFLDTQYF. The rearrangement uses TRBV6-5 and TRBJ2-3; D gene unclear. V lost 0 bases and J 5 bases, leaving 15 bases between the germline ends. Germline assignment: CDR1 MNHEY and CDR2 SVGAGI. CDR3 length: 16 amino acids.

The chain employs TRBV7-9 and TRBJ1-3; D is undetermined. This CDR3 has 14 amino acids. Germline V CDR1 and CDR2: SEHNR, FQNEAQ (reference sequence). The V end was cut by 5 bases, the J end by 0 bases, with 8 bases between. DNA of the CDR3: TGTGCCAGCAGCGCGCCGACCTCTGGAAACACCATATATTTT. Its translation: CASSAPTSGNTIYF. Combining the CDR3 with reference TRBV7-9 and TRBJ1-3 gives the whole variable domain DTGVSQNPRHKITKRGQNVTFRCDPISEHNRLYWYRQTLGQGPEFLTYFQNEAQLEKSRLLSDRFSAERPKGSFSTLEIQRTEQGDSAMYLCASSAPTSGNTIYFGEGSWLTVV.

V usage is TRBV19 and J usage is TRBJ2-7; 8 nucleotides agree with TRBD1. Germline V lookup: CDR1 LNHDA, CDR2 SQIVND (reference sequence). Trimming at V came to 5 bases and at J to 5 bases, leaving 8 bases not matched to a gene. The CDR3 length is 14 residues. Written as DNA, the CDR3 is TGTGCCAGTAGTGTTTATGGACAGGGAGACGAGCAGTACTTC. This encodes CASSVYGQGDEQYF.

The chain combines TRBV2 with TRBJ2-1; TRBD1 might be the D (6 bases). V was trimmed by 2 bases and J by 7 bases, leaving 15 bases between them. In germline, CDR1 is SNHLY, CDR2 FYNNEI. This CDR3 comprises 15 residues. Written as DNA, the CDR3 is TGTGCCAGCAGTGAAACCACCGGGACAAGGAATGAGCAGTTCTTC. This sequence encodes CASSETTGTRNEQFF.

This clone was recorded a few times. The V gene is TRBV2, the J gene TRBJ1-1; D not resolved. V gave up 8 bases and J gave up 5 bases, with 15 bases separating them. This CDR3 contains 13 residues. Germline CDR1 SNHLY, CDR2 FYNNEI. For the CDR3, the DNA is TGTGCCAGCGGTCTGGGCCATGGGACTGAAGCTTTCTTT. Translated: CASGLGHGTEAFF.

This CDR3 is CASRLASGHYEQYF. The CDR3 DNA reads TGTGCAAGTCGCTTAGCTAGCGGACACTACGAGCAGTACTTC. The chain employs TRBV12-2 and TRBJ2-7; the D call of TRBD2 is as the table states it, not checked on the DNA. TRBV12-2 is assigned pseudogene status. This CDR3 has 14 amino acids.

J is TRBJ2-7 and V is TRBV9; D may be TRBD2 (6 bases). Trimming shortened V by 4 bases and J by 6 bases, and 14 bases separated the two germline ends. CDR1 and CDR2 (germline): SGDLS, YYNGEE. The CDR3 loop spans 13 amino acids. CDR3 sequence (DNA): TGTGCCAGCAGCCCCTCGGGAGAGAGCGAGCAGTACTTC. Its protein product is CASSPSGESEQYF.